This entry concerns a single T cell receptor (beta chain). The entry originates in a study of blood T cell repertoires in COVID-19. Germline V gene data show CDR1 as SNHLY and CDR2 as FYNNEI. The CDR3 has 13 amino acids. Between the trimmed V and J ends, which lost 7 bases and 3 bases, there was a span of 12 bases. The table came from immunoSEQ multiplex PCR; TCRdb's copy has only in-frame clones and leaves some out. The sample gives 220,000 or so clones, 75% to 90% of which show up once; 8.2% is in the top ten. The specimen sequenced was peripheral blood. This sequence was found in a woman of 80 years or more with COVID-19, enrolled during active disease. The chain carries TRBV2 and TRBJ1-2, with D possibly being TRBD1 (6 bases). CDR3 DNA sequence: TGTGCCAGCAATCAGGGGATGGACTATGGCTACACCTTC. Protein: CASNQGMDYGYTF.